These 26 T cell receptor beta chains were all obtained from the same sample, sequenced in a study of shared clonotypes between healthy human individuals. Repertoires were generated with immunoSEQ multiplex PCR, while TCRdb's copy carries only in-frame clones and drops some. The sample lists some 900,000 clones, over 60% occurring once. The specimen sequenced was memory CD4+ T cells sorted from blood. Noted subset: CD45RA-negative fraction. These receptors were obtained from a man aged 18 to 30 in good health.

The chain is built from TRBV25-1 and TRBJ1-5, with a tentative D call TRBD1 (6 bases). The V and J ends lost 2 bases and 8 bases respectively, with 22 bases between them. The CDR3 has 17 amino acids. Germline CDR1 and CDR2: MGHDK and SYGVNS. The CDR3 loop is CASSELGRTACLKPQHF. The CDR3 DNA follows: TGTGCCAGCAGTGAACTAGGCAGGACAGCATGCTTGAAGCCCCAGCATTTT.

The table lists this clone with a few counts. The CDR3 sequence is CASSYTGERETQYF. CDR3 DNA sequence: TGCGCCAGCAGCTATACAGGGGAACGAGAGACCCAGTACTTC. The V and J genes are TRBV5-1 and TRBJ2-5; 7 bases map to TRBD1. V lost 3 bases and J lost 4; bases outside the gene matches: 6. The CDR3 runs to 14 residues. Germline V gene sequence: CDR1 SGHRS, CDR2 YFSETQ.

This clone has just one count. The V call is TRBV7-6, the J call TRBJ2-1, with D tentatively TRBD1 or TRBD2 (5 bases each). The germline V gene encodes CDR1 SGHVS and CDR2 FNYEAQ. Trimming removed 2 bases from V and 4 bases from J, with 24 bases in between. The CDR3 has 19 amino acids. For the CDR3, the DNA is TGTGCCAGCAGCTTAATTGACCGGGACCCAAAATCTAGATACAATGAGCAGTTCTTC. Protein sequence: CASSLIDRDPKSRYNEQFF.

V usage is TRBV19 and J usage is TRBJ1-1; D remains ambiguous. This CDR3 is 11 amino acids long. The germline gives CDR1 LNHDA, CDR2 SQIVND (reference sequence). V lost 7 bases to trimming and J lost 6 bases, with 9 bases between them. The CDR3 coding sequence is TGTGCCAGTACCAGAGGCTCTGAAGCTTTCTTT. It specifies CASTRGSEAFF.

V is TRBV30 and J is TRBJ2-6; 9 positions agree with TRBD2. The V segment lost 2 bases and the J segment 0 bases; nucleotides outside the gene matches: 11. The CDR3 extends over 19 amino acids. Germline V gene lookup returns CDR1 GTSNPN and CDR2 SVGIG (reference sequence). The CDR3 nucleotides are TGTGCCTGGAGTAGGAGCTTGCTAGCGGGACCCTCTGGGGCCAACGTCCTGACTTTC. Translated: CAWSRSLLAGPSGANVLTF. Full variable domain (rest looked up from reference TRBV30 and TRBJ2-6): SQTIHQWPATLVQPVGSPLSLECTVEGTSNPNLYWYRQAAGRGLQLLFYSVGIGQISSEVPQNLSASRPQDRQFILSSKKLLLSDSGFYLCAWSRSLLAGPSGANVLTFGAGSRLTVL.

The rearrangement links TRBV5-1 to TRBJ2-1; 13 nucleotides line up with TRBD2. Unmatched junction bases numbered 2, after V lost 4 bases and J lost 7 bases. Germline CDR1 is SGHRS and CDR2 is YFSETQ. The CDR3 runs to 14 residues. The DNA of the CDR3 is TGCGCCAGCAGCACGGGACTAGCGGGAAATGAGCAGTTCTTC. Amino acids: CASSTGLAGNEQFF.

This clone was observed a handful of times. The gene calls are TRBV9 and TRBJ1-1; D gene ambiguous. V was pared by 0 bases and J by 3 bases, with 9 bases between. Germline assignment: CDR1 SGDLS and CDR2 YYNGEE. This CDR3 has 14 residues. The CDR3 nucleotides read TGTGCCAGCAGCGTAGCAACGTGGGACACTGAAGCTTTCTTT. It encodes CASSVATWDTEAFF.

This clone turned up a few times. This chain uses TRBV14 with TRBJ2-3, with D unresolved. Germline values: CDR1 SGHDN, CDR2 FVKESK. The CDR3 totals 15 residues. Trimming cost V 3 bases and J 1 base, with 11 bases left between them. CDR3 residues: CASSQLFGGTDTQYF. DNA for the CDR3: TGTGCCAGCAGCCAGCTTTTCGGCGGCACAGATACGCAGTATTTT.

This chain joins TRBV30 and TRBJ1-3, with no clear D. Germline-derived CDR1 and CDR2 are GTSNPN and SVGIG (reference sequence). V was clipped by 0 bases and J by 3 bases, with 3 bases between them. The CDR3 is 12 residues long. The CDR3 DNA follows: TGTGCCTGGAGTGTAATTGGAAACACCATATATTTT. This sequence encodes CAWSVIGNTIYF.

CDR3 protein: CAWSGGGGGKETQYF. The CDR3 region has the DNA TGTGCCTGGAGTGGCGGGGGCGGAGGAAAAGAGACCCAGTACTTC. V gene TRBV30 combines with J gene TRBJ2-5; D is possibly TRBD2 (7 bases). With 1 base removed from V and 3 bases from J, the gap between germline ends came to 15 bases. The CDR3 totals 15 residues. Germline CDR1 is GTSNPN and CDR2 is SVGIG (reference sequence).

This chain connects TRBV6-6 to TRBJ1-2; no clear D gene. V gave up 2 bases and J gave up 8 bases, with 18 bases separating them. CDR3 size: 15 residues. Germline CDR1 reads MNHNY; CDR2 reads SVGAGI (reference sequence). CDR3: CASSYGEGSTRGYTF. The CDR3 nucleotides read TGTGCCAGCAGTTACGGGGAAGGGTCGACTAGAGGCTACACCTTC.

At least ten counts were recorded for this clone. Distinct nucleotide sequences in the sample also encode this CDR3. The chain carries TRBV5-4 and TRBJ1-4; TRBD1 might be the D (5 bases). The V end lost 0 bases, the J end lost 0 bases, and 6 bases lay between the germline ends. CDR1 and CDR2 from the germline V gene are SGHNT and YYREEE (reference sequence). The CDR3 length is 15 residues. As DNA, the CDR3 is TGTGCCAGCAGCTTGGGAGGGGCAACTAATGAAAAACTGTTTTTT. Protein sequence: CASSLGGATNEKLFF.

This clone was picked up a small number of times. The chain links TRBV10-3 to TRBJ2-3; the match to TRBD1 covers 10 bases. The ends lost 2 bases at V and 3 bases at J; junction bases unmatched: 2. The CDR3 length is 15 residues. From germline, CDR1 is ENHRY and CDR2 SYGVKD. The CDR3 bases are TGTGCCATCAGTGAGGGGGGACAGGGGACAGATACGCAGTATTTT. It translates to CAISEGGQGTDTQYF.

CDR3 in DNA: TGTGCCAGCAGTGAGCGGGGTTCGGGGGGGCAGTACTTC. It codes for CASSERGSGGQYF. The V call is TRBV6-1, the J call TRBJ2-5; TRBD2 matches 8 bases. Germline loops: CDR1 MNHNS, CDR2 SASEGT. J gave up 11 bases and V 3 bases, and 8 bases lay outside the gene matches. This CDR3 spans 13 amino acids.

The V gene is TRBV18, the J gene TRBJ1-1; tentatively, D is TRBD1 (5 bases). The germline V gene has CDR1 KGHSH and CDR2 LQKENI. The CDR3 is 15 residues long. Between the trimmed V and J ends, which lost 2 bases and 1 base, there was a span of 11 bases. CDR3 DNA sequence: TGTGCCAGCTCACCAGCTTTCGGGGCGAACACTGAAGCTTTCTTT. Protein sequence: CASSPAFGANTEAFF.

J is TRBJ1-2 and V is TRBV4-1; D is ambiguous. There are 15 residues in the CDR3. The germline V gene has CDR1 MGHRA and CDR2 YSYEKL. The V and J ends lost 0 bases and 5 bases respectively, with 13 bases between them. The DNA of the CDR3 is TGCGCCAGCAGCCAAGAGGCCGAAGCCTCGTATGGCTACACCTTC. This gives the protein CASSQEAEASYGYTF.

This sequence joins TRBV29-1 and TRBJ1-1; D might be TRBD1 (5 bases). CDR1 is SQVTM and CDR2 is ANQGSEA in the germline V gene. This CDR3 is 13 amino acids long. The ends were cut back, 6 bases at V and 4 bases at J, with 15 bases in the middle. The CDR3 DNA sequence: TGCAGCGTGGGGCAAGATGGGGGCACTGAAGCTTTCTTT. It specifies CSVGQDGGTEAFF.

This chain joins TRBV5-1 and TRBJ2-3, with D possibly matching TRBD2 (5 bases). CDR3 size: 14 residues. V was trimmed by 2 bases and J by 3 bases, leaving 10 bases between them. Germline assignment: CDR1 SGHRS and CDR2 YFSETQ. The CDR3 nucleotides are TGCGCCAGCAGCTTTTTGGAGGTTACAGATACGCAGTATTTT. Its protein product is CASSFLEVTDTQYF.

The J gene is TRBJ2-1, the V gene TRBV28; 11 bases match TRBD2. The CDR3 consists of 16 residues. Germline CDR1 and CDR2: MDHEN and SYDVKM. Trimming took 7 bases from V and 11 from J; bases not matched to a gene: 16. CDR3 region: CASTLPLAGGPGKQFF. The CDR3 coding sequence is TGTGCCAGCACTCTCCCCCTAGCGGGGGGCCCAGGGAAGCAGTTCTTC.

The CDR3, as DNA: TGTGCCAGCAGCTTAGGACCGTCTAACTATGGCTACACCTTC. The encoded protein is CASSLGPSNYGYTF. The chain combines TRBV11-1 with TRBJ1-2; no clear D gene. The V gene lost 1 base and the J gene lost 0 bases, with 6 bases spanning the gap. Germline values: CDR1 SGHAT, CDR2 FQDESV (reference sequence). The CDR3 has 14 residues.

The chain employs TRBV5-1 and TRBJ2-7, with 12 positions matching TRBD1. Germline loops: CDR1 SGHRS, CDR2 YFSETQ. J gave up 5 bases and V 1 base, and 4 bases lay outside the gene matches. This CDR3 is built from 15 residues. CDR3: CASSLSGTGGDEQYF. The CDR3 coding sequence is TGCGCCAGCAGCTTGTCTGGGACAGGGGGCGACGAGCAGTACTTC.

This clone was detected only once. This sample also contains other DNA sequences that code for the same CDR3. J is TRBJ2-7 and V is TRBV5-4, with a weak D call TRBD1 (6 bases). The V gene's germline CDR1 is SGHNT and CDR2 YYREEE (reference sequence). The CDR3 totals 13 residues. V was trimmed by 1 base and J by 7 bases, leaving 12 bases between them. CDR3 loop: CASSLPQGREQYF. CDR3 DNA sequence: TGTGCCAGCAGCTTGCCCCAGGGGAGAGAGCAGTACTTC.

This clone appeared a single time. The rearrangement uses TRBV5-6 and TRBJ1-4; D remains ambiguous. In germline, CDR1 is SGHDT, CDR2 YYEEEE. This CDR3 contains 15 residues. V was trimmed by 1 base and J by 7 bases, leaving 14 bases between them. The CDR3 loop reads CASSLLTTSSEKLFF. The CDR3, as DNA: TGTGCCAGCAGCTTGTTAACTACTTCAAGTGAAAAACTGTTTTTT.

The chain combines TRBV5-6 with TRBJ1-1, with 10 bases matching TRBD1. Looked up from germline, CDR1 is SGHDT and CDR2 is YYEEEE. V shed 4 bases and J 2 bases; nucleotides not matched to a gene: 8. The CDR3 runs to 16 residues. CDR3 in amino acids: CASSPRTGGRNTEAFF. DNA of the CDR3: TGTGCCAGCAGCCCCCGGACAGGGGGACGCAACACTGAAGCTTTCTTT.

The rearrangement joins TRBV7-2 to TRBJ2-1, with TRBD1 matching over 9 bases. Germline V gene lookup returns CDR1 SGHTA and CDR2 FQGNSA. V shed 4 bases and J 9 bases; nucleotides not matched to a gene: 10. The CDR3 is 15 amino acids. CDR3 DNA sequence: TGTGCCAGCAGCTCCAGGGACAGGGCGACAGGTGAGCAGTTCTTC. This encodes CASSSRDRATGEQFF.

This chain connects TRBV2 to TRBJ1-1; the D gene is possibly TRBD1 (6 bases). Germline CDR1 and CDR2: SNHLY and FYNNEI. The V end lost 8 bases, the J end lost 4 bases, and 17 bases lay between the germline ends. CDR3 length: 14 residues. DNA of the CDR3: TGTGCCAGCCTTTTACAGGGTGATGGCACTGAAGCTTTCTTT. Amino acid sequence: CASLLQGDGTEAFF.